One T cell receptor beta chain is described in this entry. This sample is part of a study of T cell changes during pregnancy in multiple sclerosis. The method was immunoSEQ multiplex PCR; TCRdb's version includes in-frame clones alone and lacks a portion of them. The sample has about 89,000 clones, 94% seen once. The germline gives CDR1 MNHEY, CDR2 SMNVEV (reference sequence). Between the trimmed V and J ends, which lost 6 bases and 5 bases, there was a span of 16 bases. The CDR3 runs to 15 residues. This receptor was obtained from a female donor in good health, enrolled as a control in a pregnancy study. The rearrangement uses TRBV27 and TRBJ2-2; a possible D gene is TRBD1 (6 bases). Sequenced material: peripheral blood, taken after pregnancy. CDR3: CASSRWGPRTGELFF. The CDR3 nucleotides are TGTGCCAGCAGCCGATGGGGGCCGAGGACCGGGGAGCTGTTTTTT.